This TCR beta chain is from a study of shared clonotypes between healthy human individuals. Regarding the study as a whole: Naive CD4 clonotypes were shared across a handful of donors at roughly 5.3%.

As concerns this clone: Its antigen is undetermined.

The CDR3 length is 15 residues. The V segment lost 4 bases and the J segment 3 bases; nucleotides outside the gene matches: 4. The germline gives CDR1 PRHDT, CDR2 FYEKMQ (reference sequence). Sequencing was performed with immunoSEQ multiplex PCR; in TCRdb, only in-frame clones are kept and a portion is missing. This table holds around 2,000,000 clones, 90% to 95% found once. The TCR was taken from a man aged 18-30 years in good health. This sequence joins TRBV13 and TRBJ2-3, with TRBD1 identical over 10 bases. The sequenced sample consisted of naive CD4+ T cells sorted from blood. The subset was: CD45RA+ positively selected. The DNA for the CDR3 is TGTGCCAGCAGCTCACGGACAGGGGGGACAGATACGCAGTATTTT. Protein: CASSSRTGGTDTQYF.